The 12 T cell receptor beta chains given below trace back to one sample, sequenced in a study of neoadjuvant nivolumab and ipilimumab in lung cancer. The data were produced by immunoSEQ multiplex PCR, yet TCRdb's version contains in-frame clones alone and is incomplete. This sample has 44,000 or so clones, with 85% to 90% found just once. The sequences come from blood, collected before neoadjuvant nivolumab, alone or with ipilimumab. The origin of the receptors is an adult with non-small cell lung cancer. Some clones in this sample may be carry-over from other donors' samples.

CDR3 DNA sequence: TGTGCCAGCAGCTTAGTAGGAGGGTTAGTCTCCTACGAGCAGTACTTC. Its protein is CASSLVGGLVSYEQYF. The chain is built from TRBV7-9 and TRBJ2-7; possibly TRBD2 for D (6 bases). CDR1 and CDR2 from the germline V gene are SEHNR and FQNEAQ (reference sequence). V was shortened by 1 base and J by 0 bases, with 13 bases between the two germline ends. The CDR3 extends over 16 amino acids.

This clone has a handful of counts. At one boundary the junction diverges from the germline segment, which might be a read error. The rearrangement joins TRBV7-7 to TRBJ2-5, with TRBD1 matching over 10 bases. The CDR3 sequence is 14 residues long. Germline CDR1 reads SSHAT; CDR2 reads FNYEAQ (reference sequence). CDR3 protein: CASSRQGAQETQYF. The CDR3 DNA reads as TGTGCTAGCAGCCGACAGGGGGCTCAAGAGACCCAGTACTTC.

V is TRBV5-1 and J is TRBJ2-1; 10 bases are a match to TRBD1. J lost 9 bases, V lost 4 bases, and 10 bases had no gene match. Germline V CDR1 and CDR2: SGHRS, YFSETQ. The CDR3 loop spans 15 amino acids. The CDR3 here is CASSLPGQGFAEQFF. The DNA for the CDR3 is TGCGCCAGCAGCCTGCCGGGACAGGGGTTTGCTGAGCAGTTCTTC.

J is TRBJ1-1 and V is TRBV6-1, with D uncertain. V lost 0 bases and J 8 bases, leaving 16 bases between the germline ends. Germline V CDR1 and CDR2: MNHNS, SASEGT. The CDR3 is 15 residues long. The CDR3 bases are TGTGCCAGCAGTGAAGCGCTTACACGGGGTATGGAAGCTTTCTTT. Translation gives CASSEALTRGMEAFF.

The chain joins TRBV5-1 to TRBJ2-1, with TRBD2 as a possible D gene (6 bases). Germline CDR1 SGHRS, CDR2 YFSETQ. The CDR3 length is 12 residues. V dropped 6 bases and J dropped 7 bases, with 11 bases sitting between them. The CDR3 coding sequence is TGCGCCAGCAACTCCGCGGGAAATGAGCAGTTCTTC. Encoded protein: CASNSAGNEQFF.

The chain has TRBV4-1 and TRBJ2-3; 8 nucleotides line up with TRBD2. Germline-derived CDR1 and CDR2 are MGHRA and YSYEKL. This CDR3 has 15 residues. Unmatched junction bases numbered 2, after V lost 1 base and J lost 2 bases. The CDR3, as DNA: TGCGCCAGCAGCCAAGCTAGCGGGCTCACAGATACGCAGTATTTT. Its protein is CASSQASGLTDTQYF.

The chain joins TRBV7-2 to TRBJ2-1; 7 bases are a match to TRBD1. The J segment lost 8 bases and the V segment lost 10 bases, leaving 11 bases of the junction unmatched. CDR1 and CDR2 from the germline V gene are SGHTA and FQGNSA. CDR3 size: 13 residues. Written as DNA, the CDR3 is TGTGCCATACGCACGGCAGGGGGTGATGAGCAGTTCTTC. Translating it yields CAIRTAGGDEQFF.

J is TRBJ1-1 and V is TRBV15, with D unresolved. The germline V gene has CDR1 LNHNV and CDR2 YYDKDF (reference sequence). The CDR3 is made up of 13 amino acids. The V end was cut by 1 base, the J end by 8 bases, with 11 bases between. The CDR3 loop reads CATSRGYKFEAFF. The DNA of the CDR3 is TGTGCCACCAGCAGAGGTTACAAGTTCGAAGCTTTCTTT.

The chain has TRBV5-1 and TRBJ2-2; D is ambiguous. Germline V gene lookup returns CDR1 SGHRS and CDR2 YFSETQ. The CDR3 spans 13 residues. V shed 5 bases and J shed 5 bases, with 10 bases lying between them. CDR3 sequence: CASRTRETGELFF. DNA for the CDR3: TGCGCCAGCAGGACGAGAGAGACCGGGGAGCTGTTTTTT. The whole variable domain, remainder taken from reference TRBV5-1 and TRBJ2-2, is KAGVTQTPRYLIKTRGQQVTLSCSPISGHRSVSWYQQTPGQGLQFLFEYFSETQRNKGNFPGRFSGRQFSNSRSEMNVSTLELGDSALYLCASRTRETGELFFGEGSRLTVL.

The V and J genes are TRBV7-2 and TRBJ2-1, with TRBD2 identical over 11 bases. Unmatched junction bases numbered 10, after V lost 4 bases and J lost 8 bases. CDR1 and CDR2 (germline): SGHTA, FQGNSA. This CDR3 has 16 residues. The CDR3, as DNA: TGTGCCAGCAGCTCCGGGACTAGCGGCGTCACAGATGAGCAGTTCTTC. It specifies CASSSGTSGVTDEQFF.

The rearrangement links TRBV14 to TRBJ2-7; D remains unclear. Trimming cost V 2 bases and J 2 bases, with 7 bases left between them. CDR1 and CDR2 (germline): SGHDN, FVKESK. The CDR3 runs to 13 residues. This CDR3 reads CASSQSLTYEQYF. CDR3 DNA: TGTGCCAGCAGCCAAAGTCTAACCTACGAGCAGTACTTC. Variable domain in full (rest from reference TRBV14 and TRBJ2-7): EAGVTQFPSHSVIEKGQTVTLRCDPISGHDNLYWYRRVMGKEIKFLLHFVKESKQDESGMPNNRFLAERTGGTYSTLKVQPAELEDSGVYFCASSQSLTYEQYFGPGTRLTVT.

This chain joins TRBV18 and TRBJ1-5, with 8 bases matching TRBD1. V trimming: 3 bases; J trimming: 3 bases; junction bases outside the gene matches: 4. CDR1 is KGHSH, CDR2 LQKENI, per germline. There are 15 residues in the CDR3. For the CDR3, the DNA is TGTGCCAGCTCACCCACAGGGGGTAACAATCAGCCCCAGCATTTT. This sequence encodes CASSPTGGNNQPQHF.